This TCR beta chain was captured by sequencing in a study of blood T cells in healthy people across ages. This clonotype has only a few counts. Its antigen remains unidentified. Findings and caveats of the study: Getting older went along with TCR beta diversity per million T cells dropping roughly linearly.

About 9.6 milliliters of peripheral blood were drawn from each donor into EDTA-treated tubes. Extractions gave at least 5 micrograms of total RNA per sample. Through a sample-barcoded 5' primer and a J-beta primer mix, a second PCR was run for about 6 to 12 cycles. Tagging of each cDNA molecule was performed by a template-switch adaptor with 12 random nucleotides. TCRdb recomputed calls from the 5' RACE reads with MiXCR, one row per CDR3 protein. This table has approximately 1,100,000 distinct CDR3 sequences, 40% to 45% appearing once. Germline-derived CDR1 and CDR2 are DFQATT and SNEGSKA (reference sequence). The CDR3 loop spans 18 amino acids. V was clipped by 0 bases and J by 0 bases; unmatched bases: 2.

The receptor's source is a woman aged 55-70 years in good health. The chain employs TRBV20-1 and TRBJ2-4; 16 positions agree with TRBD2. Sample: blood. In nucleotides, the CDR3 is TGCAGTGCTAGAGACGGGACTAGCGGGAGGGTAGCCAAAAACATTCAGTACTTC. Its protein is CSARDGTSGRVAKNIQYF.